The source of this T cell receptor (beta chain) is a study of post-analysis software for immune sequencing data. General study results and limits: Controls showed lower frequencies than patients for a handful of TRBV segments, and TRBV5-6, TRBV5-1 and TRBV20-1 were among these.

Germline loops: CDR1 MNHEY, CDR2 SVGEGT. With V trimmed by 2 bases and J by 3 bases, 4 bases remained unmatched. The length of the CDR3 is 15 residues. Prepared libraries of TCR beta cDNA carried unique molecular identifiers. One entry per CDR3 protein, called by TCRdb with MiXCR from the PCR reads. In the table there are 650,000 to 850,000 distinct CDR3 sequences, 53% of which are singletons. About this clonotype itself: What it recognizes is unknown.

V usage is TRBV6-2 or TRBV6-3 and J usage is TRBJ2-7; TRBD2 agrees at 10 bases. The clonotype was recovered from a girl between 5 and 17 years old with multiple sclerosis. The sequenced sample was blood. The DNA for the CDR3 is TGTGCCAGCAGTTACGGACTAGCGGTGAACTACGAGCAGTACTTC. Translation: CASSYGLAVNYEQYF.